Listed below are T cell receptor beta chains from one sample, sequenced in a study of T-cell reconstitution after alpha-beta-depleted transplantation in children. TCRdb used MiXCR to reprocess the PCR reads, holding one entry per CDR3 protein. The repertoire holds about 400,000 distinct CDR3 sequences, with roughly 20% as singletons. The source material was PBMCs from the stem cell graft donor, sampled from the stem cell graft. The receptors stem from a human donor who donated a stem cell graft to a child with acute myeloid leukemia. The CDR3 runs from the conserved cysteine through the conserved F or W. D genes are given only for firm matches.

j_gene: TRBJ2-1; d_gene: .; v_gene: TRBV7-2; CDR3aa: CASSRRSGDNEQFF
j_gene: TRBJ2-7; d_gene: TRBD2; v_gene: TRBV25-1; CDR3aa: CASSLAGDSEQYF
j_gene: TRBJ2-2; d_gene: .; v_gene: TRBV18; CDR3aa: CASSPPERENTGELFF
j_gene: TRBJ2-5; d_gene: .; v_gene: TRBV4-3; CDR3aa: CASSQDSGTGETQYF
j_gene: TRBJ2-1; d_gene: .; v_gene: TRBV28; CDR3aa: CASSSGILRSYNEQFF
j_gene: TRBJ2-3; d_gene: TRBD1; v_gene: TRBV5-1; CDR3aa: CASSSRTGGFDTQYF
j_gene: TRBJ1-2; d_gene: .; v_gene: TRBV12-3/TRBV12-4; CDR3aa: CASRSLTGNYGYTF
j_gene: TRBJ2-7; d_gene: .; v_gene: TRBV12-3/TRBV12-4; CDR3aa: CASSFAQNYYEQYF
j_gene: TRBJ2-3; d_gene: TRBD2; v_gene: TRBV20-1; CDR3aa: CSASLTSGTSTDTQYF
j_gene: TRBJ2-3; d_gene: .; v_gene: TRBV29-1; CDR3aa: CSVGRVLSTDTQYF
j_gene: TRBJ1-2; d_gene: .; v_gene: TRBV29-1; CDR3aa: CSVKRADLRINYGYTF
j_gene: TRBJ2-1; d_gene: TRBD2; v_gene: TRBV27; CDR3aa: CASRTRENPFNEQFF
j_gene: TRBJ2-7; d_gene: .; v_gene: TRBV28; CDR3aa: CASSDFDWGRGYYYEQYF
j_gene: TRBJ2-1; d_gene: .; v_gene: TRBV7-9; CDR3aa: CASSKQDGGQFF
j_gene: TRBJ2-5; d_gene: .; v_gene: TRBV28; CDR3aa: CASSPAGSGQETQYF
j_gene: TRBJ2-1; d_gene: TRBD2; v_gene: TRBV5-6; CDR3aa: CASSRRVGLAGGYEQFF
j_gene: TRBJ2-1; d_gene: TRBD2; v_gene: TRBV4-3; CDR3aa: CASSQAPSGSEVNEQFF
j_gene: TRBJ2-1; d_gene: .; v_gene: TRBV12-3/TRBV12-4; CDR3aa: CASRQSTVKSSYNEQFF
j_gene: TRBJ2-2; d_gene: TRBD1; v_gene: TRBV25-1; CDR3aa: CASSGPGDRGSGELFF
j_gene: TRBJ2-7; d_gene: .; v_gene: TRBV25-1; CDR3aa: CASSERRDSEQYF
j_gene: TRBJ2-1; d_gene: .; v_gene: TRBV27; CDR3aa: CASSSIISGHLEQFF
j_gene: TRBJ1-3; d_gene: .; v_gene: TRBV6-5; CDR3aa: CASSYSTGLSGNTIYF
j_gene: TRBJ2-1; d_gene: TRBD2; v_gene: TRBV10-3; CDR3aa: CAIGPRGGQRGDNEQFF
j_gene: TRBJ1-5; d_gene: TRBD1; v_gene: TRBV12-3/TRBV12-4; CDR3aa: CASSPTGETQPQHF
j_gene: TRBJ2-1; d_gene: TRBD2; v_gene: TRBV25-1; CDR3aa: CAIPWEGQNEQFF
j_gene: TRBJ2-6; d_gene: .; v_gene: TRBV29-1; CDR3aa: CSVRGGETGANVLTF
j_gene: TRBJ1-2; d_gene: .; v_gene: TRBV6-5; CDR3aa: CASSLTGGGYTF
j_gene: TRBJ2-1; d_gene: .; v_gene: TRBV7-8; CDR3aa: CASSSGINNEQFF
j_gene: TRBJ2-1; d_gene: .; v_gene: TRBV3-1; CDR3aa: CASSQGGPFSYNEQFF
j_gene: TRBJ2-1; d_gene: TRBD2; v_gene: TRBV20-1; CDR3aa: CSARTSGSGYNEQFF
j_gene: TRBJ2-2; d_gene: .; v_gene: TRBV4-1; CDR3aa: CASSQDTGTANTWELFF
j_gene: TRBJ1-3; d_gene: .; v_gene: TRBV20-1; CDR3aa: CSAREGGPGNTIYF
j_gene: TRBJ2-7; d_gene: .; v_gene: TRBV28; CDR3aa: CASSNQGHSYEQYF
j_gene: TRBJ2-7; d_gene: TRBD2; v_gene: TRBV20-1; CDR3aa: CSARSPAGGSYEQYF
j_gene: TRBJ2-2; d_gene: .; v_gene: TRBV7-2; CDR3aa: CASSLGRTNTGELFF
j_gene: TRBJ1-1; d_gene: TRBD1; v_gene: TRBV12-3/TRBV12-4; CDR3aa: CASSLTGQGNTEAFF
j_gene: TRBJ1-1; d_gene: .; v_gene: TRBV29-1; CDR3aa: CSVDHSGGSTEAFF
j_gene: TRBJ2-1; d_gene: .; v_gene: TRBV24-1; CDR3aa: CATSDLRGNEQFF
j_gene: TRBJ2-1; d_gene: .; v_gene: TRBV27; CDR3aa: CASSILGGTYNEQFF
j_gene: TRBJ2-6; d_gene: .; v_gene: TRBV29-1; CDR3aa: CSAAGRVDSGANVLTF
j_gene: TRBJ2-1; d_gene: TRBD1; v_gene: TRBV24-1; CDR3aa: CATSDAGTGEFF